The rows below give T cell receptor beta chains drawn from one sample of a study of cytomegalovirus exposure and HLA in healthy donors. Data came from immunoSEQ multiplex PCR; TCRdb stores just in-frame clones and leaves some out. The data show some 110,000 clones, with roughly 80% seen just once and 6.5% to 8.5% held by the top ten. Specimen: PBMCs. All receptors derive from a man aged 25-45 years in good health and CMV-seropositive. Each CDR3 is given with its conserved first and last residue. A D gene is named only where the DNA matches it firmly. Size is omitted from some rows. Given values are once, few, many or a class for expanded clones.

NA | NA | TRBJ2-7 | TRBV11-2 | TGTGCCAGCAGCTTATTACACACCTACGAGCAGTACTTC | CASSLLHTYEQYF
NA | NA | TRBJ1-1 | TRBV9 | TGTGCCAGCAGCTTGAGGGCGGGGGGCTACACTGAAGCTTTCTTT | CASSLRAGGYTEAFF
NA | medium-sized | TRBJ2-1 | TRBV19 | TGTGCCAGTAGTCTCACACATCTGAATGAGCAGTTCTTC | CASSLTHLNEQFF
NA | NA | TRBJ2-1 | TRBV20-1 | TGCAGTGCCCGGACTTGGAATGAGCAGTTCTTC | CSARTWNEQFF
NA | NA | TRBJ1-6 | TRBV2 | TGTGCCAGCAGTGCTAATAATTCACCCCTCCACTTT | CASSANNSPLHF
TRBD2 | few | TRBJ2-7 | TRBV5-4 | TGTGCCAGCAGCTTGGGGGGGGGCTCCTACGAGCAGTACTTC | CASSLGGGSYEQYF
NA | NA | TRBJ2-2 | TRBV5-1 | TGCGCCAGCAGCCTGGGGGGCGCCGGCACCGGGGAGCTGTTTTTT | CASSLGGAGTGELFF
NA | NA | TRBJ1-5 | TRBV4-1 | TGCGCCAGCAGCTCTCGACAGGGCAATCAGCCCCAGCATTTT | CASSSRQGNQPQHF
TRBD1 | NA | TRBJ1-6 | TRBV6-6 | TGTGCCAGCAGGGGGGACAGGGTTAATTCACCCCTCCACTTT | CASRGDRVNSPLHF
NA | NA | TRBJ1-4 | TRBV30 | TGTGCCTGGAGTTCGCAGGGGATAGAAAAACTGTTTTTT | CAWSSQGIEKLFF
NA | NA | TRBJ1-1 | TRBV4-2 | TGTGCCAGCAGCCATGACCAGGGGTCTGAAGCTTTCTTT | CASSHDQGSEAFF
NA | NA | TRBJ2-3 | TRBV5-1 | TGCGCCAGCAGCTTGGAAGTAGCAGAAGATACGCAGTATTTT | CASSLEVAEDTQYF
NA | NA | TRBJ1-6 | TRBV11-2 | TGTGCCAGCAGCTTCTCACAGGGTGGCCGAACCCTCCACTTT | CASSFSQGGRTLHF
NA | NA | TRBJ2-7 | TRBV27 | TGTGCCAGCAGTTTTCAGGGGAACATATACGAGCAGTACTTC | CASSFQGNIYEQYF
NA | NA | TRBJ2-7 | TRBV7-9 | TGTGCCAGCAGCCGCTCCTACGAGCAGTACTTC | CASSRSYEQYF
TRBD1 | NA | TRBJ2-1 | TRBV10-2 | TGCGCCAGCAGTGTCGGGGACAGCCCCAATGAGCAGTTCTTC | CASSVGDSPNEQFF
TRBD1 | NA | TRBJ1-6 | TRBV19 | TGTGCCAGTAGTGACAACGGGGACAGGATTGGTTCACCCCTCCACTTT | CASSDNGDRIGSPLHF
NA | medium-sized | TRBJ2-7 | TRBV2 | TGTGCCAGCAGTGAAGTTCCAGGGGCCTCCTACGAGCAGTACTTC | CASSEVPGASYEQYF
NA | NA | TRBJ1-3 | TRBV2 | TGTGCCAGCAGTGAATCGCCGAGCTCTGGAAACACCATATATTTT | CASSESPSSGNTIYF
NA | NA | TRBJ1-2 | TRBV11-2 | TGTGCCAGCAGCTTAACGTCCCCCCGGGAGCCGGGCTACACCTTC | CASSLTSPREPGYTF
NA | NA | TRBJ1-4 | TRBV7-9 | TGTGCCAGCAGCAGAACAGCAACTAATGAAAAACTGTTTTTT | CASSRTATNEKLFF
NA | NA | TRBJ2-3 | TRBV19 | TGTGCCAGTAGTATCCCCAGGACAGATACGCAGTATTTT | CASSIPRTDTQYF
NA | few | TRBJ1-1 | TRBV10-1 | TGCGCCAGCAGTGCCGGCGGGGGCCTCGGGAACACTGAAGCTTTCTTT | CASSAGGGLGNTEAFF
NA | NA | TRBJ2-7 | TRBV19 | TGTGCCAGTAGTACTACCTCCCCCCGGACGGAGGCCTACGAGCAGTACTTC | CASSTTSPRTEAYEQYF
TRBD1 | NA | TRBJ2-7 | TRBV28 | TGTGCCAGCAGCCCAGGACAGGGAGGCGAGCAGTACTTC | CASSPGQGGEQYF
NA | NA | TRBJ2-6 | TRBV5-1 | TGCGCCAGCAGCTCCACTACGGTCTCTGGGGCCAACGTCCTGACTTTC | CASSSTTVSGANVLTF
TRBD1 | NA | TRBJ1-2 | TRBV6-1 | TGTGCCAGCAGTGAAGCAGGGGGCGCAGATTATGGCTACACCTTC | CASSEAGGADYGYTF
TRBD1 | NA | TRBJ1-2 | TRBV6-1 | TGTGCCAGCAGCCTGGGGTCAGGGGGGAACTATGGCTACCCCTTC | CASSLGSGGNYGYPF
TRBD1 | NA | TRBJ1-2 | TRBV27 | TGTGCCAGCAGTTTGACAGGGGGCGTCGAACTTGGCTACACCTTC | CASSLTGGVELGYTF
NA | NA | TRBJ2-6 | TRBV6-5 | TGTGCCAGCAGTTATAGTCGCTCTGGGGCCAACGTCCTGACTTTC | CASSYSRSGANVLTF
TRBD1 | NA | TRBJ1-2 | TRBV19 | TGTGCCAGTAGTAGGCTACCGGGACAGGGAAGGGACTATGGCTACACCTTC | CASSRLPGQGRDYGYTF
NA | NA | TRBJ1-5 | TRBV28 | TGTGCCACCTTGACTCTCAATCAGCCCCAGCATTTT | CATLTLNQPQHF
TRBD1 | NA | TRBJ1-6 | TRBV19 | TGTGCCAGTGACCAGGGGGGCGGTAATTCACCCCTCCACTTT | CASDQGGGNSPLHF
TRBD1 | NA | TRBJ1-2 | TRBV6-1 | TGTGCCAGCACGACAGGGACCTACTATGGCTACACCTTC | CASTTGTYYGYTF
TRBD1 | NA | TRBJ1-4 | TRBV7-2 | TGTGCCAGCAGCCAACCGGGACAGGGTCGACTTAATGAAAAACTGTTTTTT | CASSQPGQGRLNEKLFF
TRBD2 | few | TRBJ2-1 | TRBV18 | TGTGCCAGCTCACGGAACAGTGCGGGGGGGCGAAATGAGCAGTTCTTC | CASSRNSAGGRNEQFF
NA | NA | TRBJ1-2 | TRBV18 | TGTGCCAGCTCACAACAACAGGGACGCCTCCAAAAACCCTTC | CASSQQQGRLQKPF
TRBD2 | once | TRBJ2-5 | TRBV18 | TGTGCCAGCTCTCCGGGACTAGCGGAAGAGACCCAGTACTTC | CASSPGLAEETQYF
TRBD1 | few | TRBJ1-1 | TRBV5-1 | TGCGCCAGCAGCCCGGGACAGGGGACTGAAGCTTTCTTT | CASSPGQGTEAFF
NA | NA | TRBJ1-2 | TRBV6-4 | TGTGCCAGCAAGCAGGACAGCCTTAACTATGGCTACACCTTC | CASKQDSLNYGYTF
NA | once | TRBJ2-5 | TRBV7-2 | TGTGCCAGCAGCTTAGCGCGGACAGGGAGGGGGACCCAGTACTTC | CASSLARTGRGTQYF
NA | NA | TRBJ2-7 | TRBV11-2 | TGTGCCAGCAGCTTAAACAGGGAGAACGAGCAGTACTTC | CASSLNRENEQYF
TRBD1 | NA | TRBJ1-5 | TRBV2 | TGTGCCAGCAGTTCCGACAGGGGGGGAGCCCAGCCCCAGCATTTT | CASSSDRGGAQPQHF
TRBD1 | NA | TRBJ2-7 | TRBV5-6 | TGTGCCAGCAGCTTGGAGCGACAGGGGGCGTTTCTCTCCTACGAGCAGTACTTC | CASSLERQGAFLSYEQYF
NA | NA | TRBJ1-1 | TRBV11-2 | TGTGCCAGCAGCGCCGAAGGGGTTGAAGCTTTCTTT | CASSAEGVEAFF
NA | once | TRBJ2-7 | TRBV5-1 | TGCGCCAGCAGCTTGGGCGGGGGCGTCTACGAGCAGTACTTC | CASSLGGGVYEQYF
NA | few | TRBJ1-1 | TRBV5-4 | TGCGCCAGCAGCCGGGAATCGGCGGAGATGAACACTGAAGCTTTCTTT | CASSRESAEMNTEAFF
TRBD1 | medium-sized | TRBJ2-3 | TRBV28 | TGTGCCTCCCGGACAGGGGGCCAGTGGGGTACAGATACGCAGTATTTT | CASRTGGQWGTDTQYF
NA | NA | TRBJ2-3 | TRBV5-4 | TGTGCCAGCAGCTCCTTCTCCAGCACAGATACGCAGTATTTT | CASSSFSSTDTQYF
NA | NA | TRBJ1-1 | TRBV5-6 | TGTGCCAGCAGCTTGGTTGGGGCGCGTTTCACTGAAGCTTTCTTT | CASSLVGARFTEAFF
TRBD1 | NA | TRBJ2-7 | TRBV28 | TGTGCCAGCAGTCCCGCTGGACAGGGTGGGTCCGAGCAGTACTTC | CASSPAGQGGSEQYF
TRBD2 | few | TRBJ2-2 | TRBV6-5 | TGTGCCAGCAGTTACTCGTTAGTGGGGGGGGCCGGGGAGCTGTTTTTT | CASSYSLVGGAGELFF
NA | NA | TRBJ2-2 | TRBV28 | TGTGCCAGCAGTTTACCGGGACAAAACACCGGGGAGCTGTTTTTT | CASSLPGQNTGELFF
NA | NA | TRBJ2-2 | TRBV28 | TGTGCCAGCAGATCGACAGTACCCAACGCCGGGGAGCTGTTTTTT | CASRSTVPNAGELFF
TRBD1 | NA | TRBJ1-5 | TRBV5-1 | TGCGCCAGCAGCCCAACCGGACAGGGCAATCAGCCCCAGCATTTT | CASSPTGQGNQPQHF
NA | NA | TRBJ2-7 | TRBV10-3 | TGTGCCATCAGTGACGGAGGAGGTTCCTACGAGCAGTACTTC | CAISDGGGSYEQYF